Following are 30 T cell receptor beta chains from one sample sequenced in a study of blood T cell repertoires in COVID-19. Data came from immunoSEQ multiplex PCR; TCRdb stores just in-frame clones and leaves some out. Of tens of thousands of clones in the sample, roughly 80% are singletons; the top ten hold 18%. Sequences were obtained from peripheral blood. Every receptor here comes from an older woman with acute or convalescent COVID-19.

The chain has TRBV4-1 and TRBJ2-3; a weak D match, TRBD1 (6 bases). CDR1 is MGHRA, CDR2 YSYEKL, per germline. The CDR3 extends over 15 amino acids. Trimming pared 4 bases from V and 2 bases from J, leaving 13 bases between. Here the CDR3 DNA reads TGCGCCAGCAGCCGAGTACAGGGTCCCACAGATACGCAGTATTTT. Its translation: CASSRVQGPTDTQYF.

The chain uses TRBV10-1 and TRBJ2-1, with D perhaps TRBD1 (5 bases). CDR1 and CDR2 from the germline V gene are WNHNN and SYGVQD (reference sequence). The CDR3 runs 16 residues. Trimming pared 0 bases from V and 0 bases from J, leaving 9 bases between. CDR3 amino acids: CASSESRGFSYNEQFF. As DNA, the CDR3 is TGCGCCAGCAGTGAGTCTAGGGGCTTCTCCTACAATGAGCAGTTCTTC.

This chain links TRBV30 with TRBJ1-2, with 7 bases fitting TRBD1. V lost 4 bases, J lost 8 bases, and 13 bases stayed unmatched. The CDR3 is made up of 14 amino acids. The germline V gene has CDR1 GTSNPN and CDR2 SVGIG (reference sequence). The DNA for the CDR3 is TGTGCCTGGACCAGGACAGGAGCCGGAGAGGGCTACACCTTC. Its protein product is CAWTRTGAGEGYTF.

The rearrangement joins TRBV5-1 to TRBJ1-2; D perhaps matches TRBD1 (5 bases). Trimming cost V 4 bases and J 0 bases, with 13 bases left between them. The CDR3 runs to 15 residues. Germline loops: CDR1 SGHRS, CDR2 YFSETQ. The CDR3 region has the DNA TGCGCCAGCAGCCCCACGACAGTCCCTAACTATGGCTACACCTTC. Translated: CASSPTTVPNYGYTF.

This chain uses TRBV28 with TRBJ1-1; 9 bases agree with TRBD1. After removal of 1 base from V and 5 bases from J, the junction contained 5 bases not matched to a gene. The CDR3 runs to 15 residues. Germline-derived CDR1 and CDR2 are MDHEN and SYDVKM. The CDR3 coding sequence is TGTGCCAGCAGTTTATTCACAGGGGGCAGGACTGAAGCTTTCTTT. Protein product: CASSLFTGGRTEAFF.

V and J are TRBV4-3 and TRBJ2-3, with a weak D call TRBD2 (5 bases). The CDR3 totals 13 residues. In germline, CDR1 is LGHNA, CDR2 YSLEER. V lost 1 base and J 7 bases, leaving 9 bases between the germline ends. The CDR3 loop reads CASSQALENTQYF. CDR3 DNA: TGCGCCAGCAGCCAAGCACTAGAGAATACGCAGTATTTT.

A note on this clone: The junction does not match germline at one end; this may be a read error. This chain uses TRBV5-1 with TRBJ1-2; D remains unclear. Germline V CDR1 and CDR2: SGHRS, YFSETQ. The length of the CDR3 is 13 residues. The CDR3 region is CASSLDVDYGYTF. The CDR3 nucleotides are TGCGCCAGCAGTTTGGACGTAGACTATGGCTACACCTTC.

The genes are TRBV2 and TRBJ1-2; 7 bases line up with TRBD1. Germline V CDR1 and CDR2: SNHLY, FYNNEI. The CDR3 runs to 14 residues. J was trimmed by 3 bases and V by 4 bases; bases with no gene match: 5. CDR3 protein: CASSAQGEDYGYTF. The CDR3 DNA sequence: TGTGCCAGCAGTGCCCAGGGGGAGGACTATGGCTACACCTTC.

The chain has TRBV12-3 or TRBV12-4 and TRBJ1-1; a weak D match, TRBD1 (6 bases). The CDR3 extends over 12 amino acids. V shed 5 bases and J shed 6 bases, with 10 bases lying between them. The CDR3 bases are TGTGCCAGCAGTGGGACAAGTCCTGAAGCTTTCTTT. Amino acid sequence: CASSGTSPEAFF.

The chain links TRBV9 to TRBJ2-2; a weak D match, TRBD1 (5 bases). The germline V gene encodes CDR1 SGDLS and CDR2 YYNGEE. The CDR3 spans 15 residues. V gave up 1 base and J gave up 0 bases, with 7 bases separating them. The chain's CDR3 is CASSVTDTNTGELFF. The CDR3 DNA sequence: TGTGCCAGCAGCGTAACGGACACGAACACCGGGGAGCTGTTTTTT. The full variable domain, rest sourced from reference TRBV9 and TRBJ2-2, is DSGVTQTPKHLITATGQRVTLRCSPRSGDLSVYWYQQSLDQGLQFLIQYYNGEERAKGNILERFSAQQFPDLHSELNLSSLELGDSALYFCASSVTDTNTGELFFGEGSRLTVL.

The CDR3 coding sequence is TGTGCCAGTAGTACCCCGGGACAGGGAAGTCGTGGCTACACCTTC. Its protein product is CASSTPGQGSRGYTF. The gene calls are TRBV19 and TRBJ1-2; 9 bases are shared with TRBD1. Germline assignment: CDR1 LNHDA and CDR2 SQIVND (reference sequence). V trimming: 4 bases; J trimming: 7 bases; junction bases outside the gene matches: 10. The CDR3 contains 15 residues.

This clone was recorded many times. The sample contains more than one DNA sequence encoding this CDR3. The chain is built from TRBV11-2 and TRBJ2-1; tentatively, D is TRBD1 (5 bases). Germline CDR1 and CDR2: SGHAT and FQNNGV. V lost 1 base and J lost 7, with 5 bases in between. The CDR3 consists of 12 residues. CDR3 nucleotides: TGTGCCAGCAGCTTAGCAGGGAATGAGCAGTTCTTC. This sequence encodes CASSLAGNEQFF.

This clone was seen once. The chain links TRBV19 to TRBJ2-3, with 10 bases matching TRBD1. After removal of 7 bases from V and 6 bases from J, the junction contained 4 bases not matched to a gene. CDR1 and CDR2 from the germline V gene are LNHDA and SQIVND (reference sequence). This CDR3 has 13 amino acids. The CDR3 region is CASKTTGGDTQYF. DNA for the CDR3: TGTGCCAGTAAAACGACAGGGGGCGATACGCAGTATTTT.

The chain uses TRBV7-2 and TRBJ1-6, with D possibly being TRBD1 (6 bases). Germline V gene data show CDR1 as SGHTA and CDR2 as FQGNSA. Between the trimmed V and J ends, which lost 1 base and 10 bases, there was a span of 14 bases. This CDR3 contains 15 residues. CDR3 amino acids: CASSLDGGSRSPLHF. For the CDR3, the DNA is TGTGCCAGCAGCTTAGATGGGGGCAGTCGGTCACCCCTCCACTTT.

CDR3 sequence reads: CASSQDGQNGYTF. Here the CDR3 DNA reads TGTGCCAGCAGCCAAGATGGACAGAATGGCTACACCTTC. The chain has TRBV3-1 (or the pseudogene TRBV3-2) and TRBJ1-2; D may be TRBD1 (6 bases). The CDR3 has 13 amino acids. Germline V gene sequence: CDR1 LGHDT, CDR2 YNNKEL (reference sequence). V lost 0 bases and J 6 bases, leaving 8 bases between the germline ends.

CDR3: CASSTTRGTVTYGYTF. The CDR3 region has the DNA TGTGCCAGTAGTACTACTAGGGGGACAGTTACGTATGGCTACACCTTC. The chain joins TRBV19 to TRBJ1-2; 7 bases match TRBD1. CDR1 is LNHDA and CDR2 is SQIVND in the germline V gene (reference sequence). The CDR3 spans 16 residues. The junction had 13 bases not matched to a gene; V was cut back by 4 bases and J by 5 bases.

Turning to this clone: Germline and junction disagree at one end, which may indicate a read error. The gene calls are TRBV7-7 and TRBJ2-5, with 7 nucleotides matching TRBD1. The CDR3 runs 15 residues. In germline, CDR1 is SSHAT, CDR2 FNYEAQ (reference sequence). The chain's CDR3 is CASSLDGTVQETQYF. CDR3 bases: TGTGCTAGCAGCTTAGATGGGACAGTCCAAGAGACCCAGTACTTC.

The chain has TRBV4-1 and TRBJ2-7; 9 bases align to TRBD1. The J segment lost 2 bases and the V segment lost 1 base, leaving 3 bases of the junction unmatched. From germline, CDR1 is MGHRA and CDR2 YSYEKL. This CDR3 region has 15 residues. In DNA, the CDR3 is TGCGCCAGCAGCCAAGCGGGGACAGGGACCTACGAGCAGTACTTC. This sequence encodes CASSQAGTGTYEQYF.

This clone occurred once. This rearrangement joins TRBV6-5 to TRBJ1-5; 7 bases map to TRBD1. This CDR3 contains 15 residues. The trim removed 4 bases at V and 0 bases at J, leaving 3 bases unmatched. Germline CDR1 MNHEY, CDR2 SVGAGI. CDR3 in DNA: TGTGCCAGCAGTTCGACAGGGAGTAGCAATCAGCCCCAGCATTTT. Its protein is CASSSTGSSNQPQHF.

The chain joins TRBV27 to TRBJ2-3, with 8 bases aligning to TRBD2. The CDR3 covers 15 residues. The germline gives CDR1 MNHEY, CDR2 SMNVEV (reference sequence). The V gene end was trimmed by 5 bases and the J gene end by 1 base; junction bases not matched to a gene: 5. CDR3 region: CASSLGGVRTDTQYF. For the CDR3, the DNA is TGTGCCAGCAGTCTCGGGGGGGTGCGCACAGATACGCAGTATTTT.

V gene TRBV4-3 combines with J gene TRBJ2-1, with D perhaps matching TRBD2 (6 bases). Germline assignment: CDR1 LGHNA and CDR2 YSLEER. The CDR3 runs to 14 residues. The ends were cut back, 2 bases at V and 15 bases at J, with 20 bases in the middle. This CDR3 is CASSQSLSQPEGFF. The DNA of the CDR3 is TGCGCCAGCAGCCAATCACTCAGCCAGCCGGAGGGGTTCTTC.

The rearrangement joins TRBV7-2 to TRBJ2-7; perhaps TRBD2 as D (6 bases). Trimming left V 5 bases short and J 7 bases short, with 15 bases between. The germline V gene encodes CDR1 SGHTA and CDR2 FQGNSA. This CDR3 contains 13 residues. The DNA of the CDR3 is TGTGCCAGCAGCCCAAACCTCCGGGGGGAGCAGTACGTC. Its translation: CASSPNLRGEQYV.

J is TRBJ2-5 and V is TRBV6-5; D unresolved. There are 13 residues in the CDR3. Germline values: CDR1 MNHEY, CDR2 SVGAGI. V was cut by 5 bases and J by 5 bases, with 12 bases left in between. This chain's CDR3 is CASSLRGWETQYF. CDR3 in DNA: TGTGCCAGCAGTCTTCGCGGCTGGGAGACCCAGTACTTC.

This clone has more than one count but fewer than ten. The chain links TRBV24-1 to TRBJ2-3, with D maybe TRBD2 (6 bases). Germline V gives CDR1 KGHDR, CDR2 SFDVKD. Trimming removed 0 bases from V and 6 bases from J, with 15 bases in between. The CDR3 consists of 16 residues. The DNA for the CDR3 is TGTGCCACCAGTGATTTGGGCGGGGCTGGCGCTGATACGCAGTATTTT. Amino acids: CATSDLGGAGADTQYF.

The chain is built from TRBV7-2 and TRBJ2-5, with a possible D match to TRBD2 (6 bases). V was pared by 2 bases and J by 0 bases, with 13 bases between. Germline lookup yields CDR1 SGHTA and CDR2 FQGNSA. CDR3 length: 16 amino acids. This CDR3 is CASSLTGRRDQETQYF. The CDR3 DNA reads as TGTGCCAGCAGCTTAACTGGTAGGAGGGACCAAGAGACCCAGTACTTC. Looking up the rest from reference TRBV7-2 and TRBJ2-5 gives the full variable domain: GAGVSQSPSNKVTEKGKDVELRCDPISGHTALYWYRQSLGQGLEFLIYFQGNSAPDKSGLPSDRFSAERTGGSVSTLTIQRTQQEDSAVYLCASSLTGRRDQETQYFGPGTRLLVL.

The rearrangement uses TRBV15 and TRBJ1-4; D is possibly TRBD1 (6 bases). CDR3 length: 18 amino acids. V shed 0 bases and J shed 7 bases, with 21 bases lying between them. Germline V gene data show CDR1 as LNHNV and CDR2 as YYDKDF (reference sequence). The CDR3 region has the DNA TGTGCCACCAGCAGAGACCCGGGACGGGGACAATGGCGTGAAAAACTGTTTTTT. Amino acids: CATSRDPGRGQWREKLFF.

This chain uses TRBV29-1 with TRBJ1-1, with 10 bases aligning to TRBD1. The junction had 8 bases not matched to a gene; V was cut back by 6 bases and J by 10 bases. This CDR3 region has 12 residues. CDR1 and CDR2 from the germline V gene are SQVTM and ANQGSEA. The CDR3 bases are TGCAGCGTCCGGGACAGGGGTGAGGTAGCTTTCTTT. Translated, it gives CSVRDRGEVAFF.

At least ten counts were recorded for this clone. This chain joins TRBV29-1 and TRBJ2-7, with D possibly matching TRBD2 (6 bases). The V gene's germline CDR1 is SQVTM and CDR2 ANQGSEA. V was pared by 6 bases and J by 0 bases, with 27 bases between. The CDR3 length is 18 residues. The CDR3 sequence: CSVTNVIYGGILSYEQYF. The CDR3 nucleotides are TGCAGCGTCACGAACGTTATTTATGGGGGGATACTCTCCTACGAGCAGTACTTC.

This chain links TRBV28 with TRBJ1-5; 7 bases align to TRBD1. Trimming took 2 bases from V and 3 from J; bases not matched to a gene: 4. This CDR3 region has 15 residues. In germline, CDR1 is MDHEN, CDR2 SYDVKM. Written as DNA, the CDR3 is TGTGCCAGCAGTTTAGACGACAGGGCCAATCAGCCCCAGCATTTT. This encodes CASSLDDRANQPQHF. The full variable domain, completed using reference TRBV28 and TRBJ1-5, is DVKVTQSSRYLVKRTGEKVFLECVQDMDHENMFWYRQDPGLGLRLIYFSYDVKMKEKGDIPEGYSVSREKKERFSLILESASTNQTSMYLCASSLDDRANQPQHFGDGTRLSIL.

The V gene is TRBV5-4, the J gene TRBJ2-1; D is possibly TRBD1 (5 bases). Trimming removed 2 bases at V and 7 bases at J, with 16 bases between. In germline, CDR1 is SGHNT, CDR2 YYREEE (reference sequence). CDR3 length: 15 amino acids. The CDR3, as DNA: TGTGCCAGCAGCTTTGACTTCCCCCAGGGAAATGAGCAGTTCTTC. This encodes CASSFDFPQGNEQFF.